The source of this T cell receptor beta chain is a study of shared clonotypes between healthy human individuals. Only CD45RO-negative cells positively selected for CCR7 counted as naive CD8 cells, so terminally differentiated effector memory CD45RA+ cells were excluded. Donors, without exception, were Caucasian adults residing in Nashville, Tennessee. CDR1 is MNHEY, CDR2 SMNVEV, per germline (reference sequence). The J segment lost 4 bases and the V segment lost 5 bases, leaving 7 bases of the junction unmatched. CDR3 size: 14 residues. In the source study's methods: As immunoSEQ supplied junction-only sequences (without quality scores), filtering differed. Clones were sequenced by immunoSEQ multiplex PCR, and TCRdb holds only the in-frame ones, with some missing. From that table come the V and J calls and clone size; the DNA was used to work out D and trimming. The data show 2 million to 2.5 million clones, approximately 94% seen once.

As for this clone: Different DNA sequences within this sample yield the same CDR3.

This sequence was found in a man younger than 35 in good health. Some clones in this sample may be carry-over from other donors' samples. The specimen sequenced was naive CD8+ T cells from PBMCs. This chain links TRBV27 with TRBJ2-7; 8 nucleotides agree with TRBD1. The CDR3 protein is CASSPRTGTYEQYF. CDR3 nucleotides: TGTGCCAGCAGTCCCAGGACAGGGACTTACGAGCAGTACTTC.